A selection of T cell receptor beta chains follows, all from one sample in a study of T cell changes during pregnancy in multiple sclerosis. Assay: immunoSEQ multiplex PCR; the TCRdb copy retains only in-frame clones and omits some. This table holds around 60,000 clones, about 88% found once. The sample was peripheral blood, taken in the first trimester of pregnancy. These receptors came from a female donor with multiple sclerosis, enrolled in a pregnancy study. The CDR3 runs from the conserved cysteine through the conserved F or W. The D gene is left open where the match is weak. Clone size, where shown, is once, few, many, or a class for clones that have expanded.

.	TRBV18	TRBJ2-7	.	CASSPDGYEQYF	TGTGCCAGCTCACCAGACGGGTACGAGCAGTACTTC
TRBD1	TRBV11-2	TRBJ1-1	.	CASRIFGQGNTEAFF	TGTGCCAGCAGGATTTTTGGACAGGGGAACACTGAAGCTTTCTTT
.	TRBV7-8	TRBJ1-1	.	CASSFSQGNTEAFF	TGTGCCAGCAGCTTTAGTCAGGGGAACACTGAAGCTTTCTTT
TRBD1	TRBV27	TRBJ1-1	.	CASSSGQANTEAFF	TGTGCCAGCAGTTCGGGACAGGCCAACACTGAAGCTTTCTTT
.	TRBV27	TRBJ1-4	.	CASSLGGAANEKLFF	TGTGCCAGCAGTTTGGGGGGGGCCGCTAATGAAAAACTGTTTTTT
TRBD1	TRBV27	TRBJ2-3	once	CASSLPGTGGPTDTQYF	TGTGCCAGCAGTTTACCCGGGACAGGGGGTCCAACAGATACGCAGTATTTT
TRBD1	TRBV10-3	TRBJ1-1	.	CAITLTGVRTEAFF	TGTGCCATCACTCTGACAGGGGTTCGCACTGAAGCTTTCTTT
TRBD1	TRBV5-4	TRBJ2-5	.	CASSLNRGPETQYF	TGTGCCAGCAGCCTAAACAGGGGGCCAGAGACCCAGTACTTC
.	TRBV25-1	TRBJ2-5	.	CASSEIPGQVRAETQYF	TGTGCCAGCAGTGAAATTCCCGGCCAGGTTCGTGCAGAGACCCAGTACTTC
.	TRBV18	TRBJ1-5	few	CASSPPSGAGQPQHF	TGTGCCAGCTCACCTCCTTCAGGGGCGGGTCAGCCCCAGCATTTT
.	TRBV7-9	TRBJ2-7	.	CASSTSGRANEQYF	TGTGCCAGCAGCACAAGTGGCAGGGCTAACGAGCAGTACTTC
TRBD2	TRBV11-2	TRBJ2-2	few	CASSSITGLAGTGELFF	TGTGCCAGCAGCTCAATTACGGGACTAGCGGGCACCGGGGAGCTGTTTTTT
.	TRBV30	TRBJ1-6	.	CAWMEGTRNSPLHF	TGTGCCTGGATGGAGGGGACTCGGAATTCACCCCTCCACTTT
TRBD1	TRBV5-1	TRBJ1-1	once	CASSSYRGKTEAFF	TGCGCCAGCAGTTCGTACAGGGGAAAAACTGAAGCTTTCTTT
.	TRBV19	TRBJ2-3	.	CASSIDLTGTDTQYF	TGTGCCAGTAGTATAGATCTAACAGGCACAGATACGCAGTATTTT
.	TRBV11-2	TRBJ1-4	once	CASSLDTYSATNEKLFF	TGTGCCAGCAGCTTAGATACATATAGCGCAACTAATGAAAAACTGTTTTTT
.	TRBV18	TRBJ1-1	.	CASSPPSQLGTEAFF	TGTGCCAGCTCACCACCTTCACAGTTGGGCACTGAAGCTTTCTTT
.	TRBV5-8	TRBJ2-2	once	CASNPGTFVNTGELFF	TGTGCCAGCAACCCAGGGACTTTCGTGAACACCGGGGAGCTGTTTTTT
.	TRBV7-8	TRBJ2-3	.	CASSQEPSTDTQYF	TGTGCCAGTTCACAGGAACCTAGCACAGATACGCAGTATTTT
TRBD2	TRBV7-9	TRBJ2-3	.	CASSLRELAGYTDTQYF	TGTGCCAGCAGCCTACGGGAACTAGCGGGGTACACAGATACGCAGTATTTT
TRBD1	TRBV6-6	TRBJ1-5	.	CASSGQAGNQPQHF	TGTGCCAGCAGCGGACAGGCAGGCAATCAGCCCCAGCATTTT
TRBD1	TRBV29-1	TRBJ2-1	.	CSVQPGQGSVNEQFF	TGCAGCGTTCAACCGGGACAGGGATCAGTCAATGAGCAGTTCTTC
.	TRBV6-1	TRBJ2-6	.	CASSAKQTVTGANVLTF	TGTGCCAGCAGTGCTAAGCAGACAGTTACTGGGGCCAACGTCCTGACTTTC
TRBD1	TRBV6-6	TRBJ2-3	.	CASTDRADTQYF	TGTGCCAGCACCGACAGGGCAGATACGCAGTATTTT
TRBD2	TRBV28	TRBJ2-7	.	CASSFPRGGSSYEQYF	TGTGCCAGCAGTTTTCCCCGGGGAGGGAGCTCCTACGAGCAGTACTTC
TRBD1	TRBV5-6	TRBJ2-3	.	CASSFTGTGGYTQYF	TGTGCCAGCAGCTTTACCGGGACAGGGGGTTATACGCAGTATTTT
TRBD1	TRBV19	TRBJ1-1	.	CASSIEGTWTGRRTEAFF	TGTGCCAGTAGTATAGAGGGGACCTGGACAGGGAGGCGCACTGAAGCTTTCTTT
.	TRBV10-2	TRBJ2-5	.	CASSDLGEQETQYF	TGCGCCAGCAGCGACTTAGGGGAACAAGAGACCCAGTACTTC
TRBD2	TRBV6-4	TRBJ2-3	.	CASSTKREGPHTQYF	TGTGCCAGCAGTACCAAGCGGGAGGGCCCACATACGCAGTATTTT
TRBD1	TRBV5-4	TRBJ1-1	.	CASSRNRGADTEAFF	TGTGCCAGCAGCAGGAACAGGGGGGCCGACACTGAAGCTTTCTTT
TRBD1	TRBV4-2	TRBJ2-7	.	CASSLTGPYEQYF	TGTGCCAGCAGCCTGACAGGGCCCTACGAGCAGTACTTC
TRBD1	TRBV2	TRBJ1-4	.	CASRWIGQGRANEKLFF	TGTGCCAGCAGATGGATCGGACAGGGCCGGGCTAATGAAAAACTGTTTTTT
.	TRBV6-5	TRBJ1-2	once	CASRSSPDGYTF	TGTGCCAGCAGATCTAGTCCCGATGGCTACACCTTC
TRBD2	TRBV10-2	TRBJ2-3	.	CASRASGALTDTQYF	TGCGCCAGCAGAGCTAGCGGGGCACTCACAGATACGCAGTATTTT
.	TRBV6-6	TRBJ2-2	.	CASRDQGSGELFF	TGTGCCAGCAGAGACCAGGGTTCCGGGGAGCTGTTTTTT
.	TRBV30	TRBJ1-5	.	CAWSVFTAGGNQPQHF	TGTGCCTGGAGTGTCTTTACGGCCGGGGGGAATCAGCCCCAGCATTTT
TRBD2	TRBV7-3	TRBJ2-1	.	CATQRGGANNEQFF	TGTGCCACCCAGCGCGGGGGGGCCAACAATGAGCAGTTCTTC
.	TRBV2	TRBJ1-5	.	CASRGLTGNQPQHF	TGTGCCAGCAGGGGACTGACAGGCAATCAGCCCCAGCATTTT
.	TRBV30	TRBJ2-7	.	CARYPTYYEQYF	TGTGCCAGGTATCCGACATATTACGAGCAGTACTTC
.	TRBV9	TRBJ1-1	.	CASSPRGMGSTEAFF	TGTGCCAGCAGCCCCAGGGGTATGGGTAGCACTGAAGCTTTCTTT
.	TRBV12-5	TRBJ2-6	.	CASGFGGSSGANVLTF	TGTGCTAGTGGTTTCGGGGGTAGCTCTGGGGCCAACGTCCTGACTTTC
.	TRBV9	TRBJ2-2	.	CASSVVGGGPLKTGELFF	TGTGCCAGCAGCGTAGTCGGAGGGGGCCCCTTGAAAACCGGGGAGCTGTTTTTT
TRBD1	TRBV11-2	TRBJ1-2	.	CASSLRGNYGYTF	TGTGCCAGCAGCCTCAGGGGGAACTATGGCTACACCTTC
.	TRBV7-6	TRBJ2-2	few	CASSYTGTPTGELFF	TGTGCCAGCAGCTATACCGGGACACCCACCGGGGAGCTGTTTTTT
.	TRBV18	TRBJ1-5	.	CASSPRRGGALDSNQPQHF	TGTGCCAGCTCACCACGAAGGGGGGGGGCCTTGGATAGCAATCAGCCCCAGCATTTT
TRBD2	TRBV5-8	TRBJ2-1	.	CASSLGGRGNEQFF	TGTGCCAGCAGCTTAGGCGGGAGAGGGAATGAGCAGTTCTTC
.	TRBV9	TRBJ1-1	.	CASSVGFSGTYEAFF	TGTGCCAGCAGCGTAGGTTTTTCCGGGACTTATGAAGCTTTCTTT
TRBD2	TRBV5-1	TRBJ2-3	.	CASSALPSGLSTDTQYF	TGCGCCAGCAGCGCCCTACCTAGCGGCCTTAGCACAGATACGCAGTATTTT
.	TRBV27	TRBJ2-7	.	CASSLSGDYEQYF	TGTGCCAGCAGTTTATCCGGGGACTACGAGCAGTACTTC
.	TRBV6-1	TRBJ2-1	.	CASGPSVFNEQFF	TGTGCCAGCGGGCCTAGCGTCTTCAATGAGCAGTTCTTC
.	TRBV6-5	TRBJ1-2	.	CASSPDRSNYGYTF	TGTGCCAGCAGTCCAGACAGGTCTAACTATGGCTACACCTTC
TRBD1	TRBV6-5	TRBJ1-5	once	CASSSRGLGPQHF	TGTGCCAGCAGTTCCAGGGGGCTGGGGCCCCAGCATTTT
.	TRBV16	TRBJ1-1	.	CASREGGDTEAFF	TGTGCCAGCAGGGAGGGGGGGGACACTGAAGCTTTCTTT
.	TRBV9	TRBJ2-5	.	CASSVAGVLEETQYF	TGTGCCAGCAGCGTAGCCGGGGTATTGGAAGAGACCCAGTACTTC
TRBD1	TRBV29-1	TRBJ2-1	once	CSVRDRVHNEQFF	TGCAGCGTCCGGGACAGGGTCCACAATGAGCAGTTCTTC